The 7 T cell receptor beta chains presented below share a single source sample, sequenced in a study of OX40 agonist ivuxolimab in advanced cancers. Measured with immunoSEQ multiplex PCR; TCRdb has only the in-frame clones, and not every one. The profile shows 55,000 to 75,000 clones, 70% to 85% of them singletons. Sample: CD4+ or CD8+ T cells sorted from blood, taken in a trial of the OX40 agonist ivuxolimab. The origin of the receptors is an adult with an advanced solid tumor such as melanoma, head and neck, liver or kidney cancer.

The J gene is TRBJ2-5, the V gene TRBV7-9, with TRBD2 matching 11 bases. Germline V gives CDR1 SEHNR, CDR2 FQNEAQ (reference sequence). Trimming took 4 bases from V and 7 from J; bases not matched to a gene: 2. CDR3 length: 13 amino acids. CDR3 region: CASSSGTSGTQYF. CDR3 sequence (DNA): TGTGCCAGCAGCTCCGGGACTAGCGGGACCCAGTACTTC. The complete variable domain, with remaining parts taken from reference TRBV7-9 and TRBJ2-5, reads DTGVSQNPRHKITKRGQNVTFRCDPISEHNRLYWYRQTLGQGPEFLTYFQNEAQLEKSRLLSDRFSAERPKGSFSTLEIQRTEQGDSAMYLCASSSGTSGTQYFGPGTRLLVL.

The chain links TRBV6-1 to TRBJ2-7; 8 bases match TRBD1. This CDR3 comprises 14 residues. CDR1 MNHNS and CDR2 SASEGT come from the germline V gene. V gave up 4 bases and J gave up 2 bases; unmatched junction bases: 4. The CDR3 spells CASSGSGGPYEQYV. The CDR3 DNA reads TGTGCCAGCAGTGGGTCAGGGGGCCCCTACGAGCAGTACGTC.

This clone was observed a handful of times. The chain joins TRBV5-1 to TRBJ2-7; D is possibly TRBD2 (5 bases). Between the trimmed V and J ends, which lost 0 bases and 2 bases, there was a span of 33 bases. The CDR3 contains 22 residues. CDR1 is SGHRS, CDR2 YFSETQ, per germline. The CDR3 here is CASSLDRASAADYPCFTYEQYV. For the CDR3, the DNA is TGCGCCAGCAGCTTGGACCGGGCTTCCGCCGCAGACTACCCGTGTTTTACCTACGAGCAGTACGTC.

The J gene is TRBJ1-2, the V gene TRBV6-5; 8 bases fit TRBD1. V lost 6 bases and J lost 5; bases outside the gene matches: 8. Per germline, CDR1 MNHEY and CDR2 SVGAGI. The CDR3 extends over 14 amino acids. The CDR3 spells CASRTGGGGYGYTF. CDR3 in DNA: TGTGCCAGCAGAACAGGGGGGGGTGGTTATGGCTACACCTTC.

The chain combines TRBV7-9 with TRBJ1-2; D is unclear. Germline V gene data show CDR1 as SEHNR and CDR2 as FQNEAQ (reference sequence). The CDR3 loop spans 13 amino acids. Trimming removed 2 bases from V and 1 base from J, with 5 bases in between. CDR3 in amino acids: CASSLSVNYGYTF. The CDR3 region has the DNA TGTGCCAGCAGCTTATCAGTTAACTATGGCTACACCTTC. The full variable domain, with the rest looked up from reference TRBV7-9 and TRBJ1-2, is DTGVSQNPRHKITKRGQNVTFRCDPISEHNRLYWYRQTLGQGPEFLTYFQNEAQLEKSRLLSDRFSAERPKGSFSTLEIQRTEQGDSAMYLCASSLSVNYGYTFGSGTRLTVV.

This clone was counted once. The J gene is TRBJ1-4, the V gene TRBV7-9, with D unresolved. V lost 3 bases and J lost 1, with 9 bases in between. The germline CDR1 and CDR2 sequences are SEHNR and FQNEAQ (reference sequence). The CDR3 is made up of 15 amino acids. CDR3 in DNA: TGTGCCAGCAGCTTCGGTTTCGGAACTAATGAAAAACTGTTTTTT. This encodes CASSFGFGTNEKLFF.

The genes are TRBV6-1 and TRBJ2-1; perhaps TRBD2 as D (5 bases). The CDR3 extends over 13 amino acids. Germline assignment: CDR1 MNHNS and CDR2 SASEGT. The germline V and J ends were trimmed by 4 bases and 8 bases, with 12 bases remaining between them. CDR3: CASSVGMDYEQFF. In DNA form, the CDR3 reads TGTGCCAGCAGTGTTGGTATGGACTATGAGCAGTTCTTC.